These T cell receptor beta chains were read from a single sample in a study of identical twins. TCRdb re-called the 5' RACE reads with MiXCR, one entry per CDR3 protein. The sample records 640,000 or so distinct CDR3 sequences, around 6.1% being singletons. The specimen sequenced was naive T cells sorted from blood. These receptors were collected from a man younger than 35 in good health. CDR3s include the opening cysteine and the closing phenylalanine or tryptophan. The order of the fields is clone size, J gene, D gene, V gene, CDR3 protein, CDR3 DNA. D genes are given only for firm matches. Part of the rows lack a size; the others show once, few, many or a class for expanded clones.

clone size: many
J gene: TRBJ2-7
D gene: -
V gene: TRBV12-3/TRBV12-4
CDR3 protein: CASSLDNRGPYEQYF
CDR3 DNA: TGTGCCAGCAGTCTTGACAACCGGGGGCCCTACGAGCAGTACTTC

clone size: many
J gene: TRBJ1-4
D gene: -
V gene: TRBV20-1
CDR3 protein: CSAWARRPEKLFF
CDR3 DNA: TGCAGTGCCTGGGCCCGAAGGCCTGAAAAACTGTTTTTT

clone size: many
J gene: TRBJ2-1
D gene: TRBD2
V gene: TRBV20-1
CDR3 protein: CSARDAGLAYTNEQFF
CDR3 DNA: TGCAGTGCTAGAGACGCCGGACTAGCGTATACCAATGAGCAGTTCTTC

clone size: many
J gene: TRBJ2-7
D gene: -
V gene: TRBV24-1
CDR3 protein: CATSTGRAYEQYF
CDR3 DNA: TGTGCCACCAGTACAGGACGGGCCTACGAGCAGTACTTC

clone size: few
J gene: TRBJ2-3
D gene: -
V gene: TRBV20-1
CDR3 protein: CSASRDLVSTDTQYF
CDR3 DNA: TGCAGTGCTAGCCGCGATCTGGTTAGCACAGATACGCAGTATTTT

clone size: many
J gene: TRBJ2-1
D gene: -
V gene: TRBV20-1
CDR3 protein: CSARVGTLYNEQFF
CDR3 DNA: TGCAGTGCTAGAGTGGGGACACTTTACAATGAGCAGTTCTTC

clone size: many
J gene: TRBJ2-1
D gene: TRBD2
V gene: TRBV27
CDR3 protein: CASSLNAGGKNEQFF
CDR3 DNA: TGTGCCAGCAGTTTAAATGCGGGGGGTAAGAATGAGCAGTTCTTC

clone size: few
J gene: TRBJ1-3
D gene: TRBD1
V gene: TRBV28
CDR3 protein: CASSSQGVDGNTIYF
CDR3 DNA: TGTGCCAGCAGTTCACAGGGGGTGGATGGAAACACCATATATTTT

clone size: many
J gene: TRBJ2-2
D gene: TRBD1
V gene: TRBV28
CDR3 protein: CAGRTGNTGELFF
CDR3 DNA: TGTGCCGGCCGGACAGGGAACACCGGGGAGCTGTTTTTT

clone size: few
J gene: TRBJ2-3
D gene: -
V gene: TRBV18
CDR3 protein: CASSSAIDTQYF
CDR3 DNA: TGTGCCAGCTCATCGGCAATAGATACGCAGTATTTT

clone size: few
J gene: TRBJ1-5
D gene: -
V gene: TRBV4-3
CDR3 protein: CASSLFPLRTDNQPQHF
CDR3 DNA: TGCGCCAGCAGCCTCTTTCCTTTACGGACGGACAATCAGCCCCAGCATTTT

clone size: -
J gene: TRBJ2-7
D gene: -
V gene: TRBV4-3
CDR3 protein: CASSQAAPAGEQYF
CDR3 DNA: TGCGCCAGCAGCCAAGCTGCTCCAGCGGGCGAGCAGTACTTC

clone size: many
J gene: TRBJ2-1
D gene: -
V gene: TRBV24-1
CDR3 protein: CATSDGFSSYNEQFF
CDR3 DNA: TGTGCCACCAGTGATGGGTTTAGCTCCTACAATGAGCAGTTCTTC

clone size: many
J gene: TRBJ2-7
D gene: -
V gene: TRBV20-1
CDR3 protein: CSARGGDRMSYEQYF
CDR3 DNA: TGCAGTGCCAGGGGCGGGGATAGAATGAGTTACGAGCAGTACTTC

clone size: -
J gene: TRBJ2-5
D gene: TRBD1
V gene: TRBV7-8
CDR3 protein: CASSFRTGGALAQYF
CDR3 DNA: TGTGCCAGCAGCTTTAGGACAGGGGGCGCCTTGGCCCAGTACTTC

clone size: many
J gene: TRBJ1-5
D gene: -
V gene: TRBV15
CDR3 protein: CATSRVGKGQPQHF
CDR3 DNA: TGTGCCACCAGCAGAGTGGGGAAGGGGCAGCCCCAGCATTTT